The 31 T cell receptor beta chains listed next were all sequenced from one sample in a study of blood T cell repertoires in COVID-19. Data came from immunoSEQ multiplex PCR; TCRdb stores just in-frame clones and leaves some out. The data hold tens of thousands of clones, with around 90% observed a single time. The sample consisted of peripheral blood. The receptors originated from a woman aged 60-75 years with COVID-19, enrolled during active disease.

The CDR3 sequence is CASEGRGGTGYTF. CDR3 in DNA: TGCGCCAGCGAAGGGCGGGGAGGGACTGGCTACACCTTC. The chain links TRBV5-1 to TRBJ1-2; possible D gene TRBD1, 5 bases. The ends were cut back, 7 bases at V and 7 bases at J, with 17 bases in the middle. This CDR3 has 13 amino acids. CDR1 and CDR2 (germline): SGHRS, YFSETQ.

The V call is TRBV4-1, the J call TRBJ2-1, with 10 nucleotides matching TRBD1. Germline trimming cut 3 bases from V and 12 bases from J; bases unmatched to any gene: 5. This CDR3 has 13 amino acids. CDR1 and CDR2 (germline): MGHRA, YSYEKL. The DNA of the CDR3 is TGCGCCAGCAGCCAGGGGACAGGGGTTGGGCAGTTCTTC. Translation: CASSQGTGVGQFF.

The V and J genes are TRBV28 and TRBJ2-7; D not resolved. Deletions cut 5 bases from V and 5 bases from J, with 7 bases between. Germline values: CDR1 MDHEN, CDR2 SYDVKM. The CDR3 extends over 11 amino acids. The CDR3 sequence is CASSPYHEQYF. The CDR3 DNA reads TGTGCCAGCAGTCCCTACCACGAGCAGTACTTC.

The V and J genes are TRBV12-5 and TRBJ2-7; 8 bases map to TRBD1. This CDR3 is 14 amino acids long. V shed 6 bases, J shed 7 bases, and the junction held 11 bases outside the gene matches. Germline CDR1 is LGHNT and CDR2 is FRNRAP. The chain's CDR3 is CASGPGQGQGEQYF. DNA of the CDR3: TGTGCTAGTGGCCCCGGACAGGGTCAGGGGGAGCAGTACTTC.

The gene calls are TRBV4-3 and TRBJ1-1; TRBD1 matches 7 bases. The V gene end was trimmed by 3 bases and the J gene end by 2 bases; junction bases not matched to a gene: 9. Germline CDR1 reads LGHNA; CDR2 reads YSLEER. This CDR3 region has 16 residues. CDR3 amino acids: CASSHTGVSGNTEAFF. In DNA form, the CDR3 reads TGCGCCAGCAGCCACACAGGGGTGTCCGGAAACACTGAAGCTTTCTTT.

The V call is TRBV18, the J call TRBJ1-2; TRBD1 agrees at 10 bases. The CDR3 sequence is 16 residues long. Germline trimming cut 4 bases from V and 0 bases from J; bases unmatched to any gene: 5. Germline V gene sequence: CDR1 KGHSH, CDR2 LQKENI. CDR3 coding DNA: TGTGCCAGCTCACAGACAGGGGGCGTAACTAACTATGGCTACACCTTC. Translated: CASSQTGGVTNYGYTF.

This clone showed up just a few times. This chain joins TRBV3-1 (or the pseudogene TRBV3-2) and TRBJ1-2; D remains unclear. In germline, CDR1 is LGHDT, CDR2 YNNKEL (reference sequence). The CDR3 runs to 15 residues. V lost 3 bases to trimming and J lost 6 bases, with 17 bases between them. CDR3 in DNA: TGTGCCAGCAGCCATTTCCATGGGCGCAAGAATGGCTACACCTTC. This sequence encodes CASSHFHGRKNGYTF.

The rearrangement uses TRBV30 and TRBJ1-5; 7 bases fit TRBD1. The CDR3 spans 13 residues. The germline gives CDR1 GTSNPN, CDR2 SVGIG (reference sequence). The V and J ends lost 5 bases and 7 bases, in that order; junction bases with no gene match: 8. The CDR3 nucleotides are TGTGCCTGGGGGGGGCAGGGGGACCAGCCCCAGCATTTT. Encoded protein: CAWGGQGDQPQHF. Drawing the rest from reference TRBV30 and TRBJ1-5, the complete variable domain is SQTIHQWPATLVQPVGSPLSLECTVEGTSNPNLYWYRQAAGRGLQLLFYSVGIGQISSEVPQNLSASRPQDRQFILSSKKLLLSDSGFYLCAWGGQGDQPQHFGDGTRLSIL.

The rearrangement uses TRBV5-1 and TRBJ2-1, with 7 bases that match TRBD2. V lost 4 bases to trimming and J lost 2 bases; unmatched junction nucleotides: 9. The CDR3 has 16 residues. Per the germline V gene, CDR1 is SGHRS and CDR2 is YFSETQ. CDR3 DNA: TGCGCCAGCAGCCCGGAGCGGGGTGGAACCTACAATGAGCAGTTCTTC. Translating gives CASSPERGGTYNEQFF.

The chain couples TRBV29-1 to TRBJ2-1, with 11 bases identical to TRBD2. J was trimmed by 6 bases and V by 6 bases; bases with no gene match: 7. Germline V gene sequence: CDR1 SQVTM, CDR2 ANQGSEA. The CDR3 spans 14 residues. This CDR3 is CSVCIAGGRNEQFF. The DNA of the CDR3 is TGCAGCGTCTGCATAGCGGGGGGGCGCAATGAGCAGTTCTTC.

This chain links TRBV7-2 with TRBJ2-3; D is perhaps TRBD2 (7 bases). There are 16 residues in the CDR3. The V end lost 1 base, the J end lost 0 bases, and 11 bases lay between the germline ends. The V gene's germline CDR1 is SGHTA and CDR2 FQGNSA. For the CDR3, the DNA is TGTGCCAGCAGCTTAGGGCGGGGGCAAAGCACAGATACGCAGTATTTT. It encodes CASSLGRGQSTDTQYF. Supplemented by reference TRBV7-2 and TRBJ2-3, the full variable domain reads GAGVSQSPSNKVTEKGKDVELRCDPISGHTALYWYRQSLGQGLEFLIYFQGNSAPDKSGLPSDRFSAERTGGSVSTLTIQRTQQEDSAVYLCASSLGRGQSTDTQYFGPGTRLTVL.

In nucleotides, the CDR3 is TGTGCCAGCAGCAAAACCACAGTCTACGAGCAGTACTTC. This codes for CASSKTTVYEQYF. The chain combines TRBV7-2 with TRBJ2-7, with D hard to call. CDR1 SGHTA and CDR2 FQGNSA come from the germline V gene. V shed 5 bases and J shed 3 bases, with 11 bases lying between them. This CDR3 contains 13 residues.

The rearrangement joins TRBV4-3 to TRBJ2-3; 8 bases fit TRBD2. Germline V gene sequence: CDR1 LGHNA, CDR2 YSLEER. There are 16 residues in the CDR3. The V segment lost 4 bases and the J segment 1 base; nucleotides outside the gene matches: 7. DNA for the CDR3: TGCGCCAGCAGCCTTGTAGCGGGGTCTGGCACAGATACGCAGTATTTT. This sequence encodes CASSLVAGSGTDTQYF.

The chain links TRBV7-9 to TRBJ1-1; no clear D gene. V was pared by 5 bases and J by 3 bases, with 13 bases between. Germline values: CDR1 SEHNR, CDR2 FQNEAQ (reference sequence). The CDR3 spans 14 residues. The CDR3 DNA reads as TGTGCCAGCAGCCCCAGGAGGGCGGACACTGAAGCTTTCTTT. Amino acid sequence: CASSPRRADTEAFF.

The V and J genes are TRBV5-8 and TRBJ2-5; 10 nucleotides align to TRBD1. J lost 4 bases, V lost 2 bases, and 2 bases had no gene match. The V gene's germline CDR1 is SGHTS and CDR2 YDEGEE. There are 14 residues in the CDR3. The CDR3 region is CASSFGQGGETQYF. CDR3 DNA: TGTGCCAGCAGCTTCGGACAGGGGGGAGAGACCCAGTACTTC.

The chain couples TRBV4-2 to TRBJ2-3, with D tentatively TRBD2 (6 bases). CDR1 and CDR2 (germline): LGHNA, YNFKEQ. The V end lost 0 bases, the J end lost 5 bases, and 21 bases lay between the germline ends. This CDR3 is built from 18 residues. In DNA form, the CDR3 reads TGTGCCAGCAGCCAAGATAATCGCCTAGCGTGGTTGGTAGATACGCAGTATTTT. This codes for CASSQDNRLAWLVDTQYF.

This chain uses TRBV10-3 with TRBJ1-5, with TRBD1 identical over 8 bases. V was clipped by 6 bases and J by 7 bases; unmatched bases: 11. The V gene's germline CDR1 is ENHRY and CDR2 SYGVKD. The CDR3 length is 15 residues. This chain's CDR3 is CAISEPGQGRQPQHF. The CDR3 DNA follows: TGTGCCATCAGCGAACCCGGACAGGGTCGGCAGCCCCAGCATTTT.

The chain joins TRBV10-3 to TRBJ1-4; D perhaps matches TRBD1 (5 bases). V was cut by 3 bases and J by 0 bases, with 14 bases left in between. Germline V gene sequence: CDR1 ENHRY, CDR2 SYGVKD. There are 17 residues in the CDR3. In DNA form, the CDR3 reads TGTGCCATCAGTGATTTCGGGGGACCTTCAACTAATGAAAAACTGTTTTTT. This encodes CAISDFGGPSTNEKLFF.

The CDR3 loop is CASSVAPAGAKYNEQFF. CDR3 bases: TGTGCCAGCAGCGTAGCCCCCGCGGGGGCGAAGTACAATGAGCAGTTCTTC. V is TRBV9 and J is TRBJ2-1; TRBD2 is a possible D gene (7 bases). The length of the CDR3 is 17 residues. Germline V gene lookup returns CDR1 SGDLS and CDR2 YYNGEE. Trimming cost V 0 bases and J 4 bases, with 17 bases left between them.

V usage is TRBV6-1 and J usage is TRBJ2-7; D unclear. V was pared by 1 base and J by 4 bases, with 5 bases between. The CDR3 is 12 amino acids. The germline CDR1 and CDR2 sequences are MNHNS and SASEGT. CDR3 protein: CASSEGAYEQYF. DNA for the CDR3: TGTGCCAGCAGTGAAGGGGCTTACGAGCAGTACTTC.

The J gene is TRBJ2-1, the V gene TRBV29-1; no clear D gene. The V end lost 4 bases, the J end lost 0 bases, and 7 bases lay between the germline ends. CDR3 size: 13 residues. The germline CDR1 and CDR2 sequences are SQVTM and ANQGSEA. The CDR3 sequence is CSVGRNSYNEQFF. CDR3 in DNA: TGCAGCGTTGGGAGAAACTCCTACAATGAGCAGTTCTTC.

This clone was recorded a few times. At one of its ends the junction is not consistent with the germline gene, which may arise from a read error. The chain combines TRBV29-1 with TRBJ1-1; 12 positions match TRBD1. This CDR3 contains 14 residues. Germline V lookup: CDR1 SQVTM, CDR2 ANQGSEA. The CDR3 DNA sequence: TGCAGCACCGGGGGACAGGGGGCGAACGCTGAAGCTTTCTTT. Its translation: CSTGGQGANAEAFF.

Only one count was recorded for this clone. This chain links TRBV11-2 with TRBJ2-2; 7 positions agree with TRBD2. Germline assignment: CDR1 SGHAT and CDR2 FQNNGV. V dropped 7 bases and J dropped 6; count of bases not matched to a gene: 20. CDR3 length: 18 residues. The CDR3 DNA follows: TGTGCCAGCAAAAGCGGGGCAAGTTCCTATTGGGCGGCCGGGGAGCTGTTTTTT. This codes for CASKSGASSYWAAGELFF.

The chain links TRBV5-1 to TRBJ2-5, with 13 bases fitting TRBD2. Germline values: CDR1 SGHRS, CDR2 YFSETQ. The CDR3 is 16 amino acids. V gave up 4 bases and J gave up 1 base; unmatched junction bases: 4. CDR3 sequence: CASSPRLAGGQETQYF. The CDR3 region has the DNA TGCGCCAGCAGCCCAAGACTAGCGGGGGGCCAAGAGACCCAGTACTTC. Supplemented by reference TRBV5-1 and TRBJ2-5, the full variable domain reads KAGVTQTPRYLIKTRGQQVTLSCSPISGHRSVSWYQQTPGQGLQFLFEYFSETQRNKGNFPGRFSGRQFSNSRSEMNVSTLELGDSALYLCASSPRLAGGQETQYFGPGTRLLVL.

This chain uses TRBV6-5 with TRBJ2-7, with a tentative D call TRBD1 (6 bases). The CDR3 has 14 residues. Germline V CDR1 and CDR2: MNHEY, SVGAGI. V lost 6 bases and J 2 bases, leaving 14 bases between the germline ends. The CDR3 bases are TGTGCCAGCAGAGTACAGGGTTCTGCCTACGAGCAGTACTTC. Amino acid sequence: CASRVQGSAYEQYF.

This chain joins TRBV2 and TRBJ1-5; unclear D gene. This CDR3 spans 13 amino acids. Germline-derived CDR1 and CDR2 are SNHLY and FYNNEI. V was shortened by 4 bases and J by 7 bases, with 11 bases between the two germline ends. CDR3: CASSAQEGQPQHF. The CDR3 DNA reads TGTGCCAGCAGTGCCCAAGAGGGACAGCCCCAGCATTTT.

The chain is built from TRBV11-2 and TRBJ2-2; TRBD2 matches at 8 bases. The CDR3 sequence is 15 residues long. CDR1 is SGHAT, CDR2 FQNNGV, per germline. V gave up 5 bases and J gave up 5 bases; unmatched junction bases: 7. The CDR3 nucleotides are TGTGCCAGCAGCCCCGGGGGGGCCAATACCGGGGAGCTGTTTTTT. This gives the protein CASSPGGANTGELFF.

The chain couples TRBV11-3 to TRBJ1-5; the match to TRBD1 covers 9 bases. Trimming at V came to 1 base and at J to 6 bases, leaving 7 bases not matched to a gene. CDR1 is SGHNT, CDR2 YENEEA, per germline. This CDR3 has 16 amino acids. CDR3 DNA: TGTGCCAGCAGCTTAGCTGGGGACAGGGAGCTTCAGCCCCAGCATTTT. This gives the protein CASSLAGDRELQPQHF.

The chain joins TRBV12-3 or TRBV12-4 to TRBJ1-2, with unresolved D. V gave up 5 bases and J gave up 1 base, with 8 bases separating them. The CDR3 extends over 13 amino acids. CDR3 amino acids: CASSDGFNYGYTF. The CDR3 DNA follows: TGTGCCAGCAGTGACGGGTTTAACTATGGCTACACCTTC.

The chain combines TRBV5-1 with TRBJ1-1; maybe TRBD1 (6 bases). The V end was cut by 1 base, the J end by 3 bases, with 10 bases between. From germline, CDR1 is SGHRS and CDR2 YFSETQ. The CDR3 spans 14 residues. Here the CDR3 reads CASSLKQGDTEAFF. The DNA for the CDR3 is TGCGCCAGCAGCTTGAAACAGGGAGACACTGAAGCTTTCTTT.

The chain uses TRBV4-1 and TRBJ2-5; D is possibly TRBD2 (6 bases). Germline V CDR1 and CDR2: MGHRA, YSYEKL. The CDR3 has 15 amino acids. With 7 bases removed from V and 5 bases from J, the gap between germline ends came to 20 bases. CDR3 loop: CASTLDPRLGETQYF. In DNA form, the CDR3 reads TGCGCCAGCACCTTGGACCCTCGACTAGGGGAGACCCAGTACTTC.